The subject of this entry is one TCR beta chain. The target of this receptor is not known. Per-base quality was not reported, and no clone a single base away is much larger than it. The V and J ends are trimmed by 3 bases and 2 bases, leaving 8 bases between them. The CDR3, from cysteine to phenylalanine, totals 13 residues. The retained sequence is limited to the CDR3, 39 bases, with the frame set at the first base. In the germline V gene, CDR1 corresponds to MGHDK and CDR2 to SYGVNS. TCRbeta CDR3 regions were amplified from genomic DNA by means of the immunoSEQ Assay, a bias-controlled multiplex PCR. Per the authors' processing: Within the assay, amplification of reference gene primers was used to estimate how many nucleated cells each sample contained. To quantify the absolute abundance of each unique TCRbeta CDR3 rearrangement, sequence reads were collapsed and filtered. For each sample, productive Simpson clonality was calculated as the square root of Simpson's diversity index across productive rearrangements. The table comes from immuneACCESS by way of TCRdb, which keeps in-frame sequences with V and J called. Part of the clones is missing from these tables; in studies checked, under half for an unresolved V gene and the rest for unknown reasons. V and J calls and clone size come straight from that table; D and trimming were deduced from the DNA. The sample table contains roughly 160,000 clones; only one count was recorded for around 83% of them. The top ten clonotypes cover roughly 20% of the sample.

This sample is drawn from a study of blood T cell repertoires in COVID-19 (dated by TCRdb to the early 2020s). For the wider study: Samples covering the acute and convalescent phases of COVID-19 were provided by collaborators in the United States, Italy and Spain. Where available, HLA class I and class II types were taken from metadata supplied by the sample provider and were not determined by assay-based typing. The repertoires were released in a freely available public database meant as a resource for research on the immune response to SARS-CoV-2. The samples were drawn from two sources: the first 160 participants of the ongoing ImmuneRACE study, and some 1,300 subjects contributed by 6 global collaborators. The material from the prospective study consisted of cDNA or gDNA derived from T cells, B-cell-depleted T cells, or PBMCs. Sample metadata almost always included a de-identified subject ID, COVID-19 status, age in years and sex. Deeply sampled blood TCRbeta repertoires from subjects exposed to, actively infected with, or recovered from COVID-19 were included in the dataset. Points the paper makes about the study in general: How much clinical and demographic metadata was included differed by source and by participant, and the metadata was provided uncurated.

Another Seattle source contributed samples from volunteer blood donors who had recovered from COVID-19. Whole blood was collected in K2EDTA tubes by collaborating institutions according to the institutions' own protocols. For TCRbeta analysis, collaborators shipped samples in one of three forms: frozen whole blood, isolated PBMCs, or DNA extracted from either of those sample types. Sequencing used peripheral blood. Here the chain combines TRBV25-1 and TRBJ2-7, with the D segment identity uncertain. The sequence came from a woman in her 70s who had recovered from COVID-19. CDR3 loop: CASSDGQPYEQYF. The DNA sequence is as follows: TGTGCCAGCAGTGATGGGCAGCCCTACGAGCAGTACTTC.